This TCR beta chain was profiled in a study of T-cell reconstitution after alpha-beta-depleted transplantation in children. This clonotype has a count of ten or more. Its antigen remains unknown. CDR3 length: 12 residues. The V and J ends lost 7 bases and 4 bases, in that order; junction bases with no gene match: 4. Germline V gives CDR1 DFQATT, CDR2 SNEGSKA (reference sequence). Regarding the study as a whole: Diversity of TCRbeta at day 60 was high in some patients, arising from surviving recipient T cells and thymic progenitors. A year post-transplant, T-cell counts and diversity derived mostly from newly produced T cells. Approximately two months post-transplant, alpha-beta T cells reportedly originated from several hundred expanded graft clones.

Unique molecular identifiers were used to barcode this TCRbeta library. Via MiXCR, TCRdb re-called the PCR reads, giving one row per CDR3 protein. The data contain about 280,000 distinct CDR3 sequences, 11% of them singletons. The receptor was isolated from a male patient aged 2-10 years who had a stem cell transplant for chronic granulomatous disease, so the T cells may come from the graft donor. The source material was peripheral blood, sampled 180 days after TCRalphabeta/CD19-depleted stem cell transplant. The chain carries TRBV20-1 and TRBJ1-1; 9 bases are shared with TRBD1. The CDR3 is CSVTTGGTEAFF. In DNA, the CDR3 is TGCAGTGTAACGACAGGGGGCACTGAAGCTTTCTTT.